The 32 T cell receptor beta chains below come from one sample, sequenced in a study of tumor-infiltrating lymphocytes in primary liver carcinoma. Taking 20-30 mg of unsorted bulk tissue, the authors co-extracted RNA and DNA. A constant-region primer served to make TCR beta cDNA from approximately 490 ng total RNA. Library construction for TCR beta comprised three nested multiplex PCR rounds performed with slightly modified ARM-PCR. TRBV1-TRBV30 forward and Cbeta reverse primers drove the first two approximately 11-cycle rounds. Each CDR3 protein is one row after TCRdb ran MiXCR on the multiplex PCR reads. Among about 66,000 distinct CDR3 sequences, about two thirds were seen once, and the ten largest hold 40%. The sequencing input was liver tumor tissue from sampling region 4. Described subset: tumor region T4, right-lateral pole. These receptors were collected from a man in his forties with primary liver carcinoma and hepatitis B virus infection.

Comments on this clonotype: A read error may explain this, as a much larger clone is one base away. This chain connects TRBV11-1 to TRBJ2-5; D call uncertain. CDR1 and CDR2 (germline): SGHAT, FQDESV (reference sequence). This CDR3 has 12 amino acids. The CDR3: CSSSQLGETQYF. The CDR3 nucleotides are TGTTCCAGCAGCCAGCTGGGGGAGACCCAGTACTTC. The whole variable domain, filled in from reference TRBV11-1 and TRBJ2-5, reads EAEVAQSPRYKITEKSQAVAFWCDPISGHATLYWYRQILGQGPELLVQFQDESVVDDSQLPKDRFSAERLKGVDSTLKIQPAELGDSAMYLCSSSQLGETQYFGPGTRLLVL.

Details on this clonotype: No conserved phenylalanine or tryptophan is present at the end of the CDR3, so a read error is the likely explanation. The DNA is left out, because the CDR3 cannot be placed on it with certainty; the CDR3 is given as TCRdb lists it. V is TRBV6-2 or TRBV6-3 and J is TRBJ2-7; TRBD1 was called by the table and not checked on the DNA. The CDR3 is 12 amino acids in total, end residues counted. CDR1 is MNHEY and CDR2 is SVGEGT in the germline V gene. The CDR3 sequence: CATTWAGNEQCL.

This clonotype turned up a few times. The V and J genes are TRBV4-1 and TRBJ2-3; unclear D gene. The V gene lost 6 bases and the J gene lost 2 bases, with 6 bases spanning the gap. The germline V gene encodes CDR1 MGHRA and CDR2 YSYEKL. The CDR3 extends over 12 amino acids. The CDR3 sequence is CASSGNTDTQYF. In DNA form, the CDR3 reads TGCGCCAGCAGTGGAAACACAGATACGCAGTATTTT.

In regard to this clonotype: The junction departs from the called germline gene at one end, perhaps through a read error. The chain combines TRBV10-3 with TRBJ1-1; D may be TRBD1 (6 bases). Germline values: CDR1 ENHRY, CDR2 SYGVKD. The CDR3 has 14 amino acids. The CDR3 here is CTVSTQGLNTEAFF. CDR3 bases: TGTACCGTCAGTACACAGGGATTGAACACTGAAGCCTTCTTT.

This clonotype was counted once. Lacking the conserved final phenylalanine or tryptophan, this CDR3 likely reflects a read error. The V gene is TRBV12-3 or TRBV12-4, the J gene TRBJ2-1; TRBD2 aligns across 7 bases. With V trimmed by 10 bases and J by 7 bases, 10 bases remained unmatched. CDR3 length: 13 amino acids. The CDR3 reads CAIGVWGGNEQFL. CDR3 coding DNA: TGTGCCATAGGTGTCTGGGGGGGTAATGAGCAGTTCTTA.

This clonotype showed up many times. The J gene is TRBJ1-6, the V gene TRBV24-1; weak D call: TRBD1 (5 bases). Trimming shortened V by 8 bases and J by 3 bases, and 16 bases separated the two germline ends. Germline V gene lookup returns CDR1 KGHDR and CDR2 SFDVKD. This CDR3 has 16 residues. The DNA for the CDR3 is TGTGCCACCATCTCGCAGGGAGGAGGCTATAATTCACCCCTCCACTTT. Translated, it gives CATISQGGGYNSPLHF.

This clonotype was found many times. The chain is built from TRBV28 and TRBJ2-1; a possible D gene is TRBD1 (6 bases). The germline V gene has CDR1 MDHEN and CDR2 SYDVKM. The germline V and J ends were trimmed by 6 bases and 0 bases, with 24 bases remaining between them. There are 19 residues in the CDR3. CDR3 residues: CASSRGQPQRPNSYNEQFF. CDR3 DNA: TGTGCCAGCAGCCGAGGACAGCCCCAACGTCCCAACTCCTACAATGAGCAGTTCTTC.

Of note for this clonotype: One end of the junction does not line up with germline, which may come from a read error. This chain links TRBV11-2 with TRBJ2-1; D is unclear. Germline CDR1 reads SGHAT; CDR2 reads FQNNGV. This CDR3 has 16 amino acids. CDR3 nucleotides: TGTGCCTGCAGCTTAGATCTAGAGAACTCCTACAATGAGCAGTTCTTC. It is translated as CACSLDLENSYNEQFF. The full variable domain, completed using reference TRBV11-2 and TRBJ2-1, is EAGVAQSPRYKIIEKRQSVAFWCNPISGHATLYWYQQILGQGPKLLIQFQNNGVVDDSQLPKDRFSAERLKGVDSTLKIQPAKLEDSAVYLCACSLDLENSYNEQFFGPGTRLTVL.

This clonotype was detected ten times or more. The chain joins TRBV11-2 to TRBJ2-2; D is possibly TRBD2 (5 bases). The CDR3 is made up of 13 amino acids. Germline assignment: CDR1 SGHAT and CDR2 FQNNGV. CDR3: CAISLDRTGELFF. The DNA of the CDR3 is TGTGCTATCAGCTTAGATAGGACTGGGGAGCTGTTTTTT.

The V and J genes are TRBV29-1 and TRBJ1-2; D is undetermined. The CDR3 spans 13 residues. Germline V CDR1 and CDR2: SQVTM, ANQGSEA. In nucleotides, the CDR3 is TGCATCGTCGAGACGGGTTTTGACTATGGCTACACCTTC. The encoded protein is CIVETGFDYGYTF.

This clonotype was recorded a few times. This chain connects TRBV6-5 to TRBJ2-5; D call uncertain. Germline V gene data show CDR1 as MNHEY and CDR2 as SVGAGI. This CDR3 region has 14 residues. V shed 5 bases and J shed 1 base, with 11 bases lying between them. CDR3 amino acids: CASSHGVIQETQYF. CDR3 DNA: TGTGCCAGCAGTCACGGAGTGATCCAAGAGACCCAGTACTTC.

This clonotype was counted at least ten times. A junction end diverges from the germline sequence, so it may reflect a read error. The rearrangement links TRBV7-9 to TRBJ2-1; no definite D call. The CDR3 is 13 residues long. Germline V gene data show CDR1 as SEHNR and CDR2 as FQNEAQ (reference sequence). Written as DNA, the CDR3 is TGTGCCAGCAACTTAGAGGATTGGGAATGGCAGTTCTTC. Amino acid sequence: CASNLEDWEWQFF. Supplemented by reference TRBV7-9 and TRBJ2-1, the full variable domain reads DTGVSQNPRHKITKRGQNVTFRCDPISEHNRLYWYRQTLGQGPEFLTYFQNEAQLEKSRLLSDRFSAERPKGSFSTLEIQRTEQGDSAMYLCASNLEDWEWQFFGPGTRLTVL.

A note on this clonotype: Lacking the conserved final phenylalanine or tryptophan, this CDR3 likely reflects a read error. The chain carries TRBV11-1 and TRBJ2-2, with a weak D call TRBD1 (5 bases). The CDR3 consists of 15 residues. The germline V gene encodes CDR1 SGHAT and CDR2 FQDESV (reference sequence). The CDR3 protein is CDSSYTGPFYGELFL. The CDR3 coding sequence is TGTGACAGCAGCTATACAGGACCTTTCTACGGGGAGCTGTTTTTA.

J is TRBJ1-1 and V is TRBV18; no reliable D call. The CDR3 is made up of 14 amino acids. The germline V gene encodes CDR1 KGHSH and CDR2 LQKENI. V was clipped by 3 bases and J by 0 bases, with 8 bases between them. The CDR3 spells CASSPQSLNTEAFF. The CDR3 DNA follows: TGTGCCAGCTCACCGCAGAGTCTGAACACTGAAGCTTTCTTT.

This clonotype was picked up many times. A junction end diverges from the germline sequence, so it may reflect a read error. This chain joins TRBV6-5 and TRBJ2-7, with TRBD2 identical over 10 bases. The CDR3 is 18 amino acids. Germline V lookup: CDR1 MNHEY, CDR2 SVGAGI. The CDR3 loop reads CASSLQAGGSALSCEQYF. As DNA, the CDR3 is TGTGCCAGCAGTCTCCAAGCGGGAGGGTCGGCTCTCTCCTGCGAGCAGTACTTC.

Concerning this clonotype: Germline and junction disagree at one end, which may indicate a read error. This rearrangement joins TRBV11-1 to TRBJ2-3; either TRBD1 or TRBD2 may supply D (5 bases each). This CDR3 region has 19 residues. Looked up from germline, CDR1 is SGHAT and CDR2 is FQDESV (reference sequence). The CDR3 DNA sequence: TGTGACAGCAGTTCTGGGGGAAGCTCTGTTGGAGCCCGCACAGATACGCAGTATTTT. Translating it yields CDSSSGGSSVGARTDTQYF.

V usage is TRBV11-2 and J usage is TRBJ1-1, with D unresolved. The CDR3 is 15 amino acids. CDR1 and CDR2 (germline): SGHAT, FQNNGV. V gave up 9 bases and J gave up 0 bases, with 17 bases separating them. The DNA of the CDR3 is TGTGCCAGTGGCATAGTGCCGGGCATGAACACTGAAGCTTTCTTT. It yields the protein CASGIVPGMNTEAFF. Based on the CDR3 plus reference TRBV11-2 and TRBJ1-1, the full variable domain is EAGVAQSPRYKIIEKRQSVAFWCNPISGHATLYWYQQILGQGPKLLIQFQNNGVVDDSQLPKDRFSAERLKGVDSTLKIQPAKLEDSAVYLCASGIVPGMNTEAFFGQGTRLTVV.

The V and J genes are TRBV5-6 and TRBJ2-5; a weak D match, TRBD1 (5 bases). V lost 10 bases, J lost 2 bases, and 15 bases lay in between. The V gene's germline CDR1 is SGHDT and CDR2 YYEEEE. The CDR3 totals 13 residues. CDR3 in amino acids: CADSFDQQETQYF. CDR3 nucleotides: TGTGCCGACAGCTTTGACCAGCAAGAGACCCAGTACTTC.

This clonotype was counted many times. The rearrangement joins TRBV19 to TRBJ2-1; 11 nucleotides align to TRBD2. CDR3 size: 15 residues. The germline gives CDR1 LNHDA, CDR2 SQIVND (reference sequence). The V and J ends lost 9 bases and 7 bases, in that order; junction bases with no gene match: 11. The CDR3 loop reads CASTSAASGRNEQFF. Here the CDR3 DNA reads TGTGCCAGCACCTCGGCGGCTAGCGGGAGGAATGAGCAGTTCTTC.

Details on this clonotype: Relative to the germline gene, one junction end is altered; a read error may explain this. The CDR3: CASSYQTGNGQFF. As DNA, the CDR3 is TGTGCCAGCAGCTACCAAACGGGCAATGGGCAGTTCTTC. V gene TRBV5-5 combines with J gene TRBJ2-1; D call uncertain. Germline lookup yields CDR1 SGHKS and CDR2 YYEKEE (reference sequence). The CDR3 extends over 13 amino acids.

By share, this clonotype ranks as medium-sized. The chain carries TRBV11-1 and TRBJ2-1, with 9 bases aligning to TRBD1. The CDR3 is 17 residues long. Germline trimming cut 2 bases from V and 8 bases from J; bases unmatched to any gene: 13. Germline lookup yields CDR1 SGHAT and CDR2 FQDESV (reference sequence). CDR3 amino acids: CASSLTSPGQGNDEQFF. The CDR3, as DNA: TGTGCCAGCAGCTTAACCTCCCCGGGACAGGGTAACGATGAGCAGTTCTTC.

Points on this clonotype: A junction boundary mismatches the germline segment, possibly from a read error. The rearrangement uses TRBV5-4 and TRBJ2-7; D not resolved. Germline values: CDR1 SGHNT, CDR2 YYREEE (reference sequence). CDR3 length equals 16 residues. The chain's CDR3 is CAGSLSTGPDSYEQYF. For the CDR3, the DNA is TGTGCCGGCAGCTTGTCTACGGGTCCCGACTCCTACGAGCAGTACTTC.

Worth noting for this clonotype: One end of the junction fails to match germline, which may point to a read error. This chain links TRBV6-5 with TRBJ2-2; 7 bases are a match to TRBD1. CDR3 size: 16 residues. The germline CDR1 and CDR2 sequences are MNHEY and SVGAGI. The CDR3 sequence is CACSYFQGVNAWELFF. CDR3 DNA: TGTGCCTGCAGTTACTTTCAGGGGGTGAACGCCTGGGAGCTGTTTTTT.

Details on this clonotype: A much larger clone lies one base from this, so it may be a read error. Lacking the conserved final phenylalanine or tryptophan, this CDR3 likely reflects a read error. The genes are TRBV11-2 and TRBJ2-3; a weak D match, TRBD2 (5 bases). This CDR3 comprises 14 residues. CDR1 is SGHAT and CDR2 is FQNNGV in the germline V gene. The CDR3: CTSSFRDSTDTQYC. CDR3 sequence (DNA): TGTACCAGCAGCTTTCGGGATAGCACAGATACGCAGTATTGT.

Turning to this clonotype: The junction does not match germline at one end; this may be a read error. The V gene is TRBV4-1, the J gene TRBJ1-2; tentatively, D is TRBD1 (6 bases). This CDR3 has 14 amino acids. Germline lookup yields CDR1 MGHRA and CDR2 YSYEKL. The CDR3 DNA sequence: TGCGCCAGCAGCCAAAGTGACAGGAACTGTGGCTACACCTTC. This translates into CASSQSDRNCGYTF.

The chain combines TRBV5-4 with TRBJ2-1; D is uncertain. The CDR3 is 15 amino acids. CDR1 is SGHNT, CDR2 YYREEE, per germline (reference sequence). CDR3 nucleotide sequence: TGTACCAACAGCTCGGCCACACGGTCCTACAATGAGCAGTTCTTC. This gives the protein CTNSSATRSYNEQFF.

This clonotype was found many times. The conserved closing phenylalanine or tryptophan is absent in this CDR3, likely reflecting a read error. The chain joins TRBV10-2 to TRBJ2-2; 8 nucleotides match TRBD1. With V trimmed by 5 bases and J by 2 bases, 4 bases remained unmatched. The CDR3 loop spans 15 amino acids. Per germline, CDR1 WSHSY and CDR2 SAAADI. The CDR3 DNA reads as TGCGCCAGCAGTTTCCCAGGGGGCAACACCGGGGAGCTGTTTTCT. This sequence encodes CASSFPGGNTGELFS.

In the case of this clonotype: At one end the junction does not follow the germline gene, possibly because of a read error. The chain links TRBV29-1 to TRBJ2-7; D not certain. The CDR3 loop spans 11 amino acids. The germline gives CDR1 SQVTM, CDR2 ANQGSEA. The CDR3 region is CIAGAAYEKYF. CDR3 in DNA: TGCATCGCCGGTGCGGCCTACGAGAAGTACTTC.

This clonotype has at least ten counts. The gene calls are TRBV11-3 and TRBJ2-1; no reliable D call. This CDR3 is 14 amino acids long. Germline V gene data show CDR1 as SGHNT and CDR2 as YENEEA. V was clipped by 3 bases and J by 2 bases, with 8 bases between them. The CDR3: CASSFAGPYNEQFF. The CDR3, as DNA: TGTGCCAGCAGCTTCGCCGGCCCCTACAATGAGCAGTTCTTC.

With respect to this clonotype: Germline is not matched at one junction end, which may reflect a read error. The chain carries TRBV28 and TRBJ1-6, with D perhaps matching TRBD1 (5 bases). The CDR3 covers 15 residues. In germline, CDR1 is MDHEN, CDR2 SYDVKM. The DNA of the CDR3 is TGTGACAGCAGCCGAGGACCTGAGGGGAATTCATCCCTCCACTTT. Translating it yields CDSSRGPEGNSSLHF.

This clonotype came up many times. The CDR3 reads CASTKQVSNTEAFF. CDR3 in DNA: TGTGCCAGCACCAAACAGGTTTCAAACACTGAAGCTTTCTTT. This chain connects TRBV6-5 to TRBJ1-1; a possible D gene is TRBD1 (5 bases). Per the germline V gene, CDR1 is MNHEY and CDR2 is SVGAGI. The CDR3 extends over 14 amino acids. Trimming took off 7 bases at V and 2 bases at J, with 14 bases between the two ends.

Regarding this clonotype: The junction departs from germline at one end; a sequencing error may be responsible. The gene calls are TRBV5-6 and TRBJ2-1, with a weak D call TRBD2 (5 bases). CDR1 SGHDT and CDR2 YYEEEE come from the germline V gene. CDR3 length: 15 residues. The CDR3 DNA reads TGTGCCTGCAGCTTGGGAGCGGACTCCTACAATGGGCAGTTCTTC. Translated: CACSLGADSYNGQFF.